A single sample is the source of the 17 T cell receptor beta chains below, sequenced in a study of HIV-infected patients and healthy controls. Reverse transcription used approximately 500 ng RNA and constant-region primers for alpha and beta. Each of the alpha and beta chains got its own library through chain-specific third strand synthesis with indices. TCRdb re-called the 5' RACE reads through MiXCR, storing one row per CDR3 protein. This table holds roughly 15,000 distinct CDR3 sequences, roughly a tenth found once. Whole blood was used without fractionation, so all unsorted peripheral T cells were included. Source material: blood. The source of these receptors is an adult in good health.

This clonotype was seen a handful of times. The chain carries TRBV7-2 and TRBJ2-7, with 7 bases lining up with TRBD1. The CDR3 is made up of 15 amino acids. The ends lost 3 bases at V and 2 bases at J; junction bases unmatched: 7. Germline CDR1 and CDR2: SGHTA and FQGNSA. CDR3 amino acids: CASSLTGTPAYEQYF. The CDR3 coding sequence is TGTGCCAGCAGCTTGACAGGGACACCGGCCTACGAGCAGTACTTC.

At least ten counts were recorded for this clonotype. This sequence joins TRBV29-1 and TRBJ1-5; D gene ambiguous. Germline lookup yields CDR1 SQVTM and CDR2 ANQGSEA. Trimming stripped 0 bases from V and 1 base from J, with 7 bases between. This CDR3 spans 14 amino acids. The CDR3 coding sequence is TGCAGCGTTGAAGAGGAGGACAGCAATCAGCCCCAGCATTTT. Amino acid sequence: CSVEEEDSNQPQHF.

By share, this clonotype ranks as medium-sized. The rearrangement links TRBV7-6 to TRBJ2-1, with 12 bases matching TRBD2. Per the germline V gene, CDR1 is SGHVS and CDR2 is FNYEAQ. This CDR3 comprises 18 residues. The V gene end was trimmed by 5 bases and the J gene end by 0 bases; junction bases not matched to a gene: 8. CDR3: CASSQTSGGVGSYNEQFF. As DNA, the CDR3 is TGTGCCAGCAGCCAGACTAGCGGGGGTGTGGGCTCCTACAATGAGCAGTTCTTC.

The sample holds many counts of this clonotype. The chain links TRBV5-1 to TRBJ2-3; 9 bases are a match to TRBD2. The CDR3 is 14 residues long. The junction had 2 bases not matched to a gene; V was cut back by 6 bases and J by 0 bases. Germline lookup yields CDR1 SGHRS and CDR2 YFSETQ. The CDR3 coding sequence is TGCGCCAGCAAGACTAGCGGTAGCACAGATACGCAGTATTTT. This encodes CASKTSGSTDTQYF.

In this sample, this clonotype turned up many times. The rearrangement uses TRBV29-1 and TRBJ2-7; 8 nucleotides match TRBD1. Losses at the gene ends were 6 bases for V and 6 bases for J; bases not matched to a gene: 16. CDR1 and CDR2 (germline): SQVTM, ANQGSEA. The CDR3 spans 15 residues. CDR3 sequence (DNA): TGCAGCGTGATTACCTGGACAGGGCGCTTAGGCGAGCAGTACTTC. Its protein product is CSVITWTGRLGEQYF.

This clonotype was recorded many times. The CDR3 DNA reads TGTGCCAGCAGTTACTCGATCCCCGGGGCGCCGGACACTGAAGCTTTCTTT. This gives the protein CASSYSIPGAPDTEAFF. The chain employs TRBV6-5 and TRBJ1-1; tentatively, D is TRBD1 (5 bases). Trimming took 0 bases from V and 3 from J, leaving 17 bases between them. This CDR3 is built from 17 residues. Germline CDR1 is MNHEY and CDR2 is SVGAGI.

In its sample, this clonotype is medium-sized. The chain is built from TRBV5-1 and TRBJ2-5; D gene unclear. Looked up from germline, CDR1 is SGHRS and CDR2 is YFSETQ. CDR3 length: 14 amino acids. V was shortened by 6 bases and J by 4 bases, with 16 bases between the two germline ends. The CDR3 reads CASTAWGSRETQYF. CDR3 bases: TGCGCCAGCACAGCGTGGGGTTCGCGAGAGACCCAGTACTTC. The complete variable domain, with remaining parts taken from reference TRBV5-1 and TRBJ2-5, reads KAGVTQTPRYLIKTRGQQVTLSCSPISGHRSVSWYQQTPGQGLQFLFEYFSETQRNKGNFPGRFSGRQFSNSRSEMNVSTLELGDSALYLCASTAWGSRETQYFGPGTRLLVL.

This clonotype occurred many times. This chain connects TRBV12-5 to TRBJ1-5; 7 bases match TRBD1. This CDR3 region has 15 residues. Germline CDR1 reads LGHNT; CDR2 reads FRNRAP. The trim removed 0 bases at V and 5 bases at J, leaving 4 bases unmatched. CDR3 nucleotides: TGTGCTAGTGGTTTGGTAGGGGACAGTGATCAGCCCCAGCATTTT. Its protein product is CASGLVGDSDQPQHF.

In this sample, this clonotype is medium-sized (0.01 to 0.1%). The chain couples TRBV7-8 to TRBJ2-3, with no clear D. V was trimmed by 3 bases and J by 3 bases, leaving 19 bases between them. The CDR3 totals 17 residues. Germline V gene lookup returns CDR1 SGHVS and CDR2 FQNEAQ. CDR3 in amino acids: CASSLMGSRLTTDTQYF. CDR3 DNA sequence: TGTGCCAGCAGCTTGATGGGTTCGCGGCTTACGACAGATACGCAGTATTTT.

This clonotype was seen ten or more times. The genes are TRBV2 and TRBJ2-3; D is uncertain. Germline assignment: CDR1 SNHLY and CDR2 FYNNEI. This CDR3 has 11 residues. V gave up 4 bases and J gave up 6 bases, with 5 bases separating them. The chain's CDR3 is CASSGRDTQYF. In nucleotides, the CDR3 is TGTGCCAGCAGTGGGCGGGATACGCAGTATTTT.

In this sample, this clonotype turned up many times. The chain uses TRBV7-8 and TRBJ1-6; the D is unclear. The germline CDR1 and CDR2 sequences are SGHVS and FQNEAQ. The CDR3 extends over 14 amino acids. The germline V and J ends were trimmed by 5 bases and 6 bases, with 11 bases remaining between them. The DNA for the CDR3 is TGTGCCAGCAGCCCCGTCTTGTTTAATTCACCCCTCCACTTT. It encodes CASSPVLFNSPLHF.

By proportion, this clonotype is medium-sized (0.01 to 0.1%). The chain combines TRBV3-1 with TRBJ2-7, with 7 bases lining up with TRBD2. Germline CDR1 and CDR2: LGHDT and YNNKEL (reference sequence). The CDR3 consists of 13 residues. The V segment lost 6 bases and the J segment 4 bases; nucleotides outside the gene matches: 6. CDR3 region: CASSQLASYEQYF. DNA of the CDR3: TGTGCCAGCAGTCAACTAGCGTCGTACGAGCAGTACTTC.

This clonotype was detected ten times or more. V and J are TRBV29-1 and TRBJ2-7; tentative D call: TRBD1 (6 bases). Germline V CDR1 and CDR2: SQVTM, ANQGSEA. Trimming removed 3 bases at V and 2 bases at J, with 11 bases between. CDR3 length: 13 residues. CDR3 DNA sequence: TGCAGCGTTGAGCTGGGACAAGCCTACGAGCAGTACTTC. Translation: CSVELGQAYEQYF.

This clonotype is categorized as medium-sized. The gene calls are TRBV29-1 and TRBJ1-6, with 7 bases identical to TRBD1. V lost 5 bases, J lost 9 bases, and 4 bases stayed unmatched. The CDR3 extends over 12 amino acids. Germline CDR1 reads SQVTM; CDR2 reads ANQGSEA. The CDR3 here is CSVQDRFSPLHF. The CDR3 nucleotides are TGCAGCGTTCAGGACAGGTTTTCACCCCTCCACTTT.

The V gene is TRBV19, the J gene TRBJ1-1; a weak D match, TRBD1 (6 bases). CDR3 size: 13 residues. Trimming removed 2 bases at V and 5 bases at J, with 9 bases between. Germline CDR1 reads LNHDA; CDR2 reads SQIVND (reference sequence). This chain's CDR3 is CASSIRGGTEAFF. The DNA for the CDR3 is TGTGCCAGTAGTATAAGGGGGGGAACTGAAGCTTTCTTT.

The sample holds a few counts of this clonotype. The CDR3 sequence: CASSIGFSAGNQPQHF. CDR3 coding DNA: TGTGCCAGTAGTATAGGTTTTTCGGCAGGGAATCAGCCCCAGCATTTT. The rearrangement uses TRBV19 and TRBJ1-5; TRBD1 is a possible D gene (5 bases). CDR1 LNHDA and CDR2 SQIVND come from the germline V gene (reference sequence). The CDR3 has 16 amino acids. V lost 1 base, J lost 4 bases, and 14 bases lay in between.

This clonotype was observed at least ten times. This chain uses TRBV18 with TRBJ2-6; D gene ambiguous. V shed 0 bases and J shed 4 bases, with 13 bases lying between them. The CDR3 spans 17 residues. Germline V gene sequence: CDR1 KGHSH, CDR2 LQKENI. The CDR3: CASSPPNAPAGANVLTF. The CDR3, as DNA: TGTGCCAGCTCACCACCGAACGCCCCGGCGGGGGCCAACGTCCTGACTTTC.